One and the same sample provided the 31 T cell receptor beta chains below, sequenced in a study of CD8+ T cells in alopecia areata. RNA extraction was followed by reverse transcription into cDNA, which acted as the sequencing template. TCRdb's table, derived via immunoSEQ multiplex PCR, lists solely in-frame clones and lacks some. Among 150,000 or so clones listed, about three fifths were seen once. Treatment described: oral pan-JAK inhibitor, 5-10 mg twice daily. Sequenced here: CD4+ T cells sorted from blood, sampled at week 4, from a patient treated with tofacitinib. All receptors come from a human donor with alopecia areata.

The sample holds one count of this clone. V is TRBV6-1 and J is TRBJ2-5; no firm D call. The CDR3 loop spans 14 amino acids. V lost 11 bases, J lost 3 bases, and 19 bases lay in between. Germline V lookup: CDR1 MNHNS, CDR2 SASEGT. CDR3 sequence reads: CACAIRTAEETQYF. The CDR3 bases are TGTGCCTGCGCAATTAGGACCGCGGAAGAGACCCAGTACTTC.

The chain combines TRBV29-1 with TRBJ1-1; the D gene is possibly TRBD1 (5 bases). This CDR3 is built from 14 residues. The germline V and J ends were trimmed by 4 bases and 1 base, with 13 bases remaining between them. In germline, CDR1 is SQVTM, CDR2 ANQGSEA. The CDR3 DNA reads TGCAGCGTTGCCCGGTCAGGGACGAACACTGAAGCTTTCTTT. Its translation is CSVARSGTNTEAFF.

V gene TRBV5-1 combines with J gene TRBJ2-1; no clear D gene. Germline V gene data show CDR1 as SGHRS and CDR2 as YFSETQ. The CDR3 is 18 residues long. V lost 0 bases and J 0 bases, leaving 16 bases between the germline ends. CDR3 bases: TGCGCCAGCAGCTTGGCCCAGAGTCGGGTACTCTCCTACAATGAGCAGTTCTTC. As protein: CASSLAQSRVLSYNEQFF.

The V and J genes are TRBV5-1 and TRBJ1-2; D is undetermined. The CDR3 consists of 13 residues. Trimming cost V 5 bases and J 6 bases, with 14 bases left between them. Germline V gene sequence: CDR1 SGHRS, CDR2 YFSETQ. For the CDR3, the DNA is TGCGCCAGCAGGACGGGCCCTGTGAATGGCTACACCTTC. Protein: CASRTGPVNGYTF.

The chain joins TRBV5-1 to TRBJ2-7; D is possibly TRBD2 (5 bases). This CDR3 has 12 amino acids. The germline CDR1 and CDR2 sequences are SGHRS and YFSETQ. V dropped 1 base and J dropped 6 bases, with 8 bases sitting between them. The CDR3 region is CASSLSGFEQYF. In nucleotides, the CDR3 is TGCGCCAGCAGCTTGTCGGGGTTCGAGCAGTACTTC.

The gene calls are TRBV30 and TRBJ1-2; D remains unclear. V lost 3 bases and J 5 bases, leaving 13 bases between the germline ends. Germline loops: CDR1 GTSNPN, CDR2 SVGIG (reference sequence). There are 13 residues in the CDR3. CDR3 region: CAWSPRAQYGYTF. Here the CDR3 DNA reads TGTGCCTGGAGCCCCCGGGCTCAGTATGGCTACACCTTC.

This clone was counted many times. The chain uses TRBV7-2 and TRBJ2-7; D is unresolved. Trimming took 2 bases from V and 3 from J, leaving 11 bases between them. The CDR3 covers 14 residues. Per germline, CDR1 SGHTA and CDR2 FQGNSA. The CDR3, as DNA: TGTGCCAGCAGCTTACGCGGTTTGGGCTACGAGCAGTACTTC. This sequence encodes CASSLRGLGYEQYF. The full variable domain, in which reference TRBV7-2 and TRBJ2-7 provide the parts outside the CDR3, is GAGVSQSPSNKVTEKGKDVELRCDPISGHTALYWYRQSLGQGLEFLIYFQGNSAPDKSGLPSDRFSAERTGGSVSTLTIQRTQQEDSAVYLCASSLRGLGYEQYFGPGTRLTVT.

This chain uses TRBV5-4 with TRBJ2-5; perhaps TRBD1 as D (5 bases). With 4 bases removed from V and 5 bases from J, the gap between germline ends came to 12 bases. The V gene's germline CDR1 is SGHNT and CDR2 YYREEE (reference sequence). The CDR3 runs 13 residues. The CDR3 reads CASSVGRRETQYF. CDR3 nucleotides: TGTGCCAGCAGCGTGGGGCGACGGGAGACCCAGTACTTC.

This clone was detected a few times. The chain is built from TRBV19 and TRBJ2-2; D assignment may be TRBD1 or TRBD2 (5 bases each). The CDR3 has 17 amino acids. Germline values: CDR1 LNHDA, CDR2 SQIVND (reference sequence). V was pared by 6 bases and J by 0 bases, with 17 bases between. As DNA, the CDR3 is TGTGCCAGTAGGTACCGGGACGGCTACGCGAACACCGGGGAGCTGTTTTTT. It codes for CASRYRDGYANTGELFF.

V and J are TRBV5-4 and TRBJ2-7; D is perhaps TRBD1 or TRBD2 (5 bases each). V was shortened by 2 bases and J by 0 bases, with 12 bases between the two germline ends. Per germline, CDR1 SGHNT and CDR2 YYREEE (reference sequence). There are 15 residues in the CDR3. The DNA of the CDR3 is TGTGCCAGCAGCTTACCGGGGCAACTCTCCTACGAGCAGTACTTC. This gives the protein CASSLPGQLSYEQYF.

This chain uses TRBV11-1 with TRBJ1-2; 9 nucleotides line up with TRBD1. The CDR3 contains 13 residues. The V and J ends lost 5 bases and 8 bases, in that order; junction bases with no gene match: 6. CDR1 is SGHAT and CDR2 is FQDESV in the germline V gene (reference sequence). The CDR3 spells CASSRDRVEGYTF. The CDR3, as DNA: TGTGCCAGCAGCCGGGACAGGGTGGAAGGCTACACCTTC.

The rearrangement links TRBV6-6 to TRBJ1-2; 7 nucleotides agree with TRBD1. This CDR3 is built from 15 residues. Germline trimming cut 6 bases from V and 4 bases from J; bases unmatched to any gene: 11. CDR1 is MNHNY, CDR2 SVGAGI, per germline (reference sequence). The chain's CDR3 is CASRGTRDSFYGYTF. In nucleotides, the CDR3 is TGTGCCAGCAGGGGCACCCGGGACAGCTTCTATGGCTACACCTTC.

The chain employs TRBV29-1 and TRBJ2-5, with D perhaps TRBD1 or TRBD2 (5 bases each). The CDR3 is 12 residues long. V gave up 4 bases and J gave up 4 bases, with 10 bases separating them. Germline CDR1 SQVTM, CDR2 ANQGSEA. CDR3 loop: CSVGPGRETQYF. CDR3 DNA: TGCAGCGTTGGTCCGGGGCGAGAGACCCAGTACTTC.

This chain links TRBV6-6 with TRBJ1-5, with TRBD1 matching 7 bases. This CDR3 has 15 residues. Losses at the gene ends were 6 bases for V and 1 base for J; bases not matched to a gene: 6. The germline V gene has CDR1 MNHNY and CDR2 SVGAGI (reference sequence). CDR3 sequence (DNA): TGTGCCAGCAGCGCTTGGGACAGCAGCAATCAGCCCCAGCATTTT. Residues: CASSAWDSSNQPQHF.

This clone was seen a few times. This chain joins TRBV5-4 and TRBJ2-2; 7 positions match TRBD1. Germline values: CDR1 SGHNT, CDR2 YYREEE (reference sequence). CDR3 length: 16 amino acids. Losses at the gene ends were 3 bases for V and 2 bases for J; bases not matched to a gene: 7. In DNA, the CDR3 is TGTGCCAGCAGCTCATTGACAGGGCTTAACACCGGGGAGCTGTTTTTT. It encodes CASSSLTGLNTGELFF.

This clone was observed once. The chain is built from TRBV30 and TRBJ2-1; tentatively, D is TRBD2 (5 bases). V was cut by 3 bases and J by 12 bases, with 12 bases left in between. The CDR3 extends over 11 amino acids. CDR1 is GTSNPN and CDR2 is SVGIG in the germline V gene (reference sequence). The CDR3 loop reads CAWRGDGPQFF. The DNA of the CDR3 is TGTGCCTGGAGGGGAGACGGCCCGCAGTTCTTC.

The V and J genes are TRBV5-1 and TRBJ2-1; D gene unclear. The length of the CDR3 is 16 residues. V gave up 0 bases and J gave up 3 bases, with 13 bases separating them. Germline CDR1 SGHRS, CDR2 YFSETQ. DNA for the CDR3: TGCGCCAGCAGCTTGGAGGGCCTTGCTAACTACAATGAGCAGTTCTTC. As protein: CASSLEGLANYNEQFF.

V gene TRBV29-1 combines with J gene TRBJ2-5; D is unresolved. V lost 4 bases and J lost 0, with 12 bases in between. CDR3 length: 14 amino acids. Germline loops: CDR1 SQVTM, CDR2 ANQGSEA. The CDR3 sequence is CSVGRKGNQETQYF. DNA for the CDR3: TGCAGCGTTGGACGGAAAGGGAACCAAGAGACCCAGTACTTC.

This chain connects TRBV27 to TRBJ1-1, with unresolved D. Germline V gene data show CDR1 as MNHEY and CDR2 as SMNVEV (reference sequence). Between the trimmed V and J ends, which lost 6 bases and 1 base, there was a span of 6 bases. This CDR3 comprises 12 residues. In DNA form, the CDR3 reads TGTGCCAGCAGGGTCGGGAACACTGAAGCTTTCTTT. Protein product: CASRVGNTEAFF.

This chain uses TRBV29-1 with TRBJ2-7; the D is unclear. This CDR3 region has 11 residues. Trimming removed 4 bases from V and 4 bases from J, with 8 bases in between. CDR1 and CDR2 from the germline V gene are SQVTM and ANQGSEA. CDR3 sequence reads: CSVGFAYEQYF. CDR3 nucleotide sequence: TGCAGCGTTGGGTTCGCGTACGAGCAGTACTTC.

This clone was detected only a few times. Within the sample, other DNA sequences also encode this same CDR3. The chain employs TRBV29-1 and TRBJ2-7, with D uncertain. V dropped 4 bases and J dropped 1 base, with 8 bases sitting between them. CDR1 is SQVTM, CDR2 ANQGSEA, per germline. The CDR3 runs 12 residues. Written as DNA, the CDR3 is TGCAGCGTTGGCGCATCTTCCTACGAGCAGTACTTC. It specifies CSVGASSYEQYF.

J is TRBJ2-5 and V is TRBV10-3, with unresolved D. The CDR3 covers 12 residues. Trimming left V 3 bases short and J 3 bases short, with 5 bases between. Germline V gene sequence: CDR1 ENHRY, CDR2 SYGVKD. CDR3 loop: CAISDQEETQYF. The CDR3 coding sequence is TGTGCCATCAGTGATCAGGAAGAGACCCAGTACTTC.

The V gene is TRBV6-1, the J gene TRBJ1-2; D is unresolved. The V end was cut by 5 bases, the J end by 14 bases, with 21 bases between. Germline loops: CDR1 MNHNS, CDR2 SASEGT. The CDR3 consists of 13 residues. CDR3 in DNA: TGTGCCAGCAGTCCCGAGACGACGACGGCCAATACCTTC. This gives the protein CASSPETTTANTF.

This clone was detected a few times. The CDR3 nucleotides are TGTGCCAGCAGCCAGTGGGGGGTGAAGATTTACAATGAGCAGTTCTTC. The encoded protein is CASSQWGVKIYNEQFF. The J gene is TRBJ2-1, the V gene TRBV14; D is possibly TRBD2 (6 bases). The germline V gene has CDR1 SGHDN and CDR2 FVKESK. The V end lost 3 bases, the J end lost 4 bases, and 16 bases lay between the germline ends. The CDR3 is 16 amino acids.

This chain uses TRBV4-3 with TRBJ1-6; D call uncertain. Germline loops: CDR1 LGHNA, CDR2 YSLEER. Trimming removed 0 bases at V and 12 bases at J, with 6 bases between. CDR3 length: 12 residues. The CDR3 coding sequence is TGCGCCAGCAGCCAAGAGGCGGGACCCCTCCACTTT. Translation gives CASSQEAGPLHF.

The chain is built from TRBV5-6 and TRBJ2-6; either TRBD1 or TRBD2 may fit D (5 bases each). V lost 4 bases, J lost 0 bases, and 14 bases lay in between. CDR1 and CDR2 from the germline V gene are SGHDT and YYEEEE. The CDR3 is made up of 17 amino acids. The CDR3 loop is CASSPGPNDSGANVLTF. The CDR3 DNA sequence: TGTGCCAGCAGCCCGGGACCTAACGACTCTGGGGCCAACGTCCTGACTTTC. The full variable domain, completed using reference TRBV5-6 and TRBJ2-6, is DAGVTQSPTHLIKTRGQQVTLRCSPKSGHDTVSWYQQALGQGPQFIFQYYEEEERQRGNFPDRFSGHQFPNYSSELNVNALLLGDSALYLCASSPGPNDSGANVLTFGAGSRLTVL.

This clone was observed once. This rearrangement joins TRBV7-6 to TRBJ2-5; 7 nucleotides line up with TRBD1. Losses at the gene ends were 5 bases for V and 9 bases for J; bases not matched to a gene: 6. The germline V gene has CDR1 SGHVS and CDR2 FNYEAQ. CDR3 length: 12 amino acids. The CDR3 region is CASSRQGEAQYF. CDR3 nucleotide sequence: TGTGCCAGCAGCCGACAGGGCGAGGCCCAGTACTTC.

This rearrangement joins TRBV14 to TRBJ2-4; D not certain. This CDR3 has 12 amino acids. Germline values: CDR1 SGHDN, CDR2 FVKESK. Trimming cost V 2 bases and J 8 bases, with 7 bases left between them. CDR3 coding DNA: TGTGCCAGCAGCCAACTCCCTGACATTCAGTACTTC. This codes for CASSQLPDIQYF. Using reference TRBV14 and TRBJ2-4 for the parts outside the CDR3, the full variable domain is EAGVTQFPSHSVIEKGQTVTLRCDPISGHDNLYWYRRVMGKEIKFLLHFVKESKQDESGMPNNRFLAERTGGTYSTLKVQPAELEDSGVYFCASSQLPDIQYFGAGTRLSVL.

The chain joins TRBV5-1 to TRBJ1-6; 8 bases match TRBD1. CDR1 is SGHRS and CDR2 is YFSETQ in the germline V gene. This CDR3 is 14 amino acids long. After removal of 4 bases from V and 12 bases from J, the junction contained 9 bases not matched to a gene. This CDR3 is CASSPQTGARPLHF. The CDR3 bases are TGCGCCAGCAGCCCACAGACAGGGGCCCGACCCCTCCACTTT.

The rearrangement uses TRBV5-4 and TRBJ2-1; no definite D call. The germline V and J ends were trimmed by 1 base and 4 bases, with 15 bases remaining between them. Per germline, CDR1 SGHNT and CDR2 YYREEE (reference sequence). This CDR3 has 16 residues. DNA of the CDR3: TGTGCCAGCAGCTTGCCCCCTAAGGGCCTTTACAATGAGCAGTTCTTC. Its translation is CASSLPPKGLYNEQFF.

The J gene is TRBJ1-2, the V gene TRBV4-2; no clear D. Germline-derived CDR1 and CDR2 are LGHNA and YNFKEQ. Trimming took off 4 bases at V and 4 bases at J, with 16 bases between the two ends. This CDR3 is built from 15 residues. The CDR3 protein is CASSPRGPDSYGYTF. The CDR3 nucleotides are TGTGCCAGCAGCCCCCGGGGTCCCGACTCCTATGGCTACACCTTC.